A single sample is the source of the 28 T cell receptor beta chains below, sequenced in a study of cytomegalovirus exposure and HLA in healthy donors. Both 60 Vbeta primers and 13 Jbeta primers went into the PCR. Assay used: immunoSEQ multiplex PCR; TCRdb lists only in-frame clones, some missing. The sample holds around 140,000 clones, around four fifths seen once. The sample taken for sequencing was PBMCs. These receptors all stem from a middle-aged woman in good health and CMV-seronegative.

V and J are TRBV28 and TRBJ2-1; perhaps TRBD1 as D (6 bases). Trimming cost V 6 bases and J 6 bases, with 21 bases left between them. Looked up from germline, CDR1 is MDHEN and CDR2 is SYDVKM. This CDR3 region has 16 residues. CDR3 DNA: TGTGCCAGCAGGTATGGAGTCACAGGGTTGGCCAATGAGCAGTTCTTC. Its protein product is CASRYGVTGLANEQFF.

V is TRBV5-1 and J is TRBJ1-1, with 8 bases fitting TRBD1. The CDR3 consists of 14 residues. Germline trimming cut 4 bases from V and 5 bases from J; bases unmatched to any gene: 7. Germline loops: CDR1 SGHRS, CDR2 YFSETQ. CDR3 in amino acids: CASSNGQGGTEAFF. The CDR3 nucleotides read TGCGCCAGCAGCAATGGACAGGGCGGGACTGAAGCTTTCTTT.

This clone showed up just once. The genes are TRBV29-1 and TRBJ1-3, with no clear D. Germline assignment: CDR1 SQVTM and CDR2 ANQGSEA. The CDR3 covers 15 residues. V shed 6 bases and J shed 2 bases, with 17 bases lying between them. CDR3 sequence (DNA): TGCAGCGTCCCTGTTCCGGGGAAAACTGGAAACACCATATATTTT. It translates to CSVPVPGKTGNTIYF.

This clone was observed a single time. CDR3 amino acids: CASSVQGGHYNEQFF. The CDR3 DNA reads TGTGCCAGCAGCGTTCAGGGGGGACACTACAATGAGCAGTTCTTC. The chain has TRBV14 and TRBJ2-1; perhaps TRBD1 as D (7 bases). This CDR3 is built from 15 residues. Trimming shortened V by 5 bases and J by 3 bases, and 14 bases separated the two germline ends. CDR1 is SGHDN, CDR2 FVKESK, per germline. Using reference TRBV14 and TRBJ2-1 for the parts outside the CDR3, the full variable domain is EAGVTQFPSHSVIEKGQTVTLRCDPISGHDNLYWYRRVMGKEIKFLLHFVKESKQDESGMPNNRFLAERTGGTYSTLKVQPAELEDSGVYFCASSVQGGHYNEQFFGPGTRLTVL.

The rearrangement uses TRBV7-6 and TRBJ2-7; 9 bases fit TRBD1. J lost 6 bases, V lost 2 bases, and 5 bases had no gene match. Looked up from germline, CDR1 is SGHVS and CDR2 is FNYEAQ. This CDR3 contains 14 residues. In nucleotides, the CDR3 is TGTGCCAGCAGCTTACCGGGACAGGGAGGCGAGCAGTACTTC. Its protein is CASSLPGQGGEQYF.

The chain is built from TRBV9 and TRBJ2-5, with 10 bases aligning to TRBD1. Germline V gene lookup returns CDR1 SGDLS and CDR2 YYNGEE. Trimming at V came to 4 bases and at J to 5 bases, leaving 8 bases not matched to a gene. The CDR3 runs 15 residues. The CDR3 is CASSFRDRGSETQYF. CDR3 coding DNA: TGTGCCAGCAGCTTCAGGGACAGGGGATCGGAGACCCAGTACTTC.

V is TRBV6-5 and J is TRBJ1-4; tentatively, D is TRBD1 (5 bases). With 3 bases removed from V and 7 bases from J, the gap between germline ends came to 15 bases. The CDR3 extends over 15 amino acids. CDR1 is MNHEY, CDR2 SVGAGI, per germline. CDR3 coding DNA: TGTGCCAGCAGTTATACGTGGGGGACTGCTGAAAAACTGTTTTTT. Translation gives CASSYTWGTAEKLFF.

This clone turned up a few times. The J gene is TRBJ2-1, the V gene TRBV4-3; 9 bases are shared with TRBD2. V was pared by 2 bases and J by 8 bases, with 7 bases of the junction left unmatched. Germline-derived CDR1 and CDR2 are LGHNA and YSLEER. CDR3 length: 15 residues. The CDR3 spells CASSQLLAGEDEQFF. The CDR3 DNA reads as TGCGCCAGCAGCCAACTCTTAGCGGGAGAAGATGAGCAGTTCTTC.

The V and J genes are TRBV25-1 and TRBJ2-7; tentatively, D is TRBD2 (7 bases). The CDR3 sequence is 16 residues long. The V gene lost 1 base and the J gene lost 2 bases, with 15 bases spanning the gap. Germline V gene data show CDR1 as MGHDK and CDR2 as SYGVNS. The CDR3 is CASSELGGAKPYEQYF. The CDR3 DNA follows: TGTGCCAGCAGTGAATTAGGGGGGGCTAAACCCTACGAGCAGTACTTC.

The rearrangement links TRBV6-5 to TRBJ1-5, with D possibly TRBD1 on 5 matching bases. Trimming took 2 bases from V and 2 from J, leaving 10 bases between them. This CDR3 contains 15 residues. CDR1 and CDR2 from the germline V gene are MNHEY and SVGAGI. CDR3: CASSYLGGGNQPQHF. The CDR3 coding sequence is TGTGCCAGCAGTTACCTCGGGGGTGGCAATCAGCCCCAGCATTTT.

The chain has TRBV19 and TRBJ1-1; the match to TRBD1 covers 8 bases. Trimming cost V 3 bases and J 5 bases; bases outside gene matches: 2. CDR1 LNHDA and CDR2 SQIVND come from the germline V gene (reference sequence). The CDR3 is made up of 13 amino acids. CDR3 in DNA: TGTGCCAGTAGTATGGACAGGGATACTGAAGCTTTCTTT. This codes for CASSMDRDTEAFF.

The chain has TRBV28 and TRBJ2-3; 8 positions match TRBD1. This CDR3 region has 14 residues. Per germline, CDR1 MDHEN and CDR2 SYDVKM. The J segment lost 4 bases and the V segment lost 4 bases, leaving 4 bases of the junction unmatched. This CDR3 reads CASSWGRGPDTQYF. CDR3 coding DNA: TGTGCCAGCAGTTGGGGCAGGGGGCCAGATACGCAGTATTTT.

V usage is TRBV4-1 and J usage is TRBJ2-3, with a weak D call TRBD2 (5 bases). V was clipped by 1 base and J by 5 bases, with 16 bases between them. This CDR3 has 16 amino acids. Germline CDR1 and CDR2: MGHRA and YSYEKL. For the CDR3, the DNA is TGCGCCAGCAGCCAAGTGGGTAGAGTCCGGGGAGATACGCAGTATTTT. It yields the protein CASSQVGRVRGDTQYF.

The gene calls are TRBV25-1 and TRBJ2-2; D is unclear. The CDR3 has 14 amino acids. The V gene lost 2 bases and the J gene lost 1 base, with 5 bases spanning the gap. Germline CDR1 reads MGHDK; CDR2 reads SYGVNS. CDR3 bases: TGTGCCAGCAGTGAACAGGTGAACACCGGGGAGCTGTTTTTT. Translating it yields CASSEQVNTGELFF.

The chain employs TRBV15 and TRBJ2-7; no firm D call. V was pared by 5 bases and J by 3 bases, with 20 bases between. Germline values: CDR1 LNHNV, CDR2 YYDKDF (reference sequence). This CDR3 has 16 residues. CDR3 DNA: TGTGCCACCAGCCTACCCCTTAGACTGGATAACTACGAGCAGTACTTC. Its protein product is CATSLPLRLDNYEQYF. Variable domain in full (rest from reference TRBV15 and TRBJ2-7): DAMVIQNPRYQVTQFGKPVTLSCSQTLNHNVMYWYQQKSSQAPKLLFHYYDKDFNNEADTPDNFQSRRPNTSFCFLDIRSPGLGDTAMYLCATSLPLRLDNYEQYFGPGTRLTVT.

The chain employs TRBV5-4 and TRBJ1-2, with 9 positions matching TRBD1. Germline V gene lookup returns CDR1 SGHNT and CDR2 YYREEE (reference sequence). V trimming: 4 bases; J trimming: 8 bases; junction bases outside the gene matches: 9. This CDR3 region has 14 residues. The CDR3 region has the DNA TGTGCCAGCAGCGCGGGACAGGGCCTCGGGGGCTACACCTTC. It encodes CASSAGQGLGGYTF.

The V and J genes are TRBV5-1 and TRBJ1-4; 8 nucleotides match TRBD1. V was clipped by 0 bases and J by 8 bases; unmatched bases: 9. The germline CDR1 and CDR2 sequences are SGHRS and YFSETQ. This CDR3 has 16 amino acids. The CDR3 protein is CASSLVLAGGEEKLFF. The CDR3 nucleotides are TGCGCCAGCAGCTTGGTTCTCGCAGGGGGCGAAGAAAAACTGTTTTTT.

The chain carries TRBV6-4 and TRBJ1-1; possibly TRBD1 for D (5 bases). Between the trimmed V and J ends, which lost 6 bases and 1 base, there was a span of 9 bases. The germline V gene encodes CDR1 MRHNA and CDR2 SNTAGT. CDR3 length: 13 amino acids. The CDR3 DNA sequence: TGTGCCAGCAGGAATAGGGGGAACACTGAAGCTTTCTTT. Translation gives CASRNRGNTEAFF.

The V call is TRBV6-5, the J call TRBJ1-1; unclear D gene. The ends were cut back, 5 bases at V and 0 bases at J, with 7 bases in the middle. Germline V gives CDR1 MNHEY, CDR2 SVGAGI. CDR3 length: 13 amino acids. The DNA of the CDR3 is TGTGCCAGCAGTGAGGATATGAACACTGAAGCTTTCTTT. This gives the protein CASSEDMNTEAFF.

V usage is TRBV2 and J usage is TRBJ2-7; TRBD1 is a possible D gene (6 bases). The V end was cut by 7 bases, the J end by 0 bases, with 16 bases between. Germline CDR1 SNHLY, CDR2 FYNNEI. This CDR3 has 15 amino acids. CDR3 sequence: CASKRDNQNSYEQYF. The CDR3 bases are TGTGCCAGCAAAAGGGACAACCAAAACTCCTACGAGCAGTACTTC.

The count of this clone is one. CDR3 in DNA: TGTGCCAGCAGTTTACCCAGACGGTCGGGGAATGAGCAGTTCTTC. It codes for CASSLPRRSGNEQFF. The chain has TRBV28 and TRBJ2-1, with D possibly being TRBD2 (5 bases). Germline V gene data show CDR1 as MDHEN and CDR2 as SYDVKM. CDR3 length: 15 residues. Trimming took off 2 bases at V and 7 bases at J, with 15 bases between the two ends.

The V gene is TRBV7-3, the J gene TRBJ1-6; 12 bases align to TRBD1. This CDR3 spans 16 amino acids. Per germline, CDR1 SGHTA and CDR2 FQGTGA. V dropped 4 bases and J dropped 8; count of bases not matched to a gene: 6. Here the CDR3 reads CASSSTGDRGHSPLHF. CDR3 in DNA: TGTGCCAGCAGCTCAACCGGGGACAGGGGGCATTCACCCCTCCACTTT.

The chain carries TRBV5-1 and TRBJ1-1, with 7 bases lining up with TRBD1. V lost 7 bases to trimming and J lost 0 bases; unmatched junction nucleotides: 9. The CDR3 covers 15 residues. Germline assignment: CDR1 SGHRS and CDR2 YFSETQ. The CDR3 sequence: CASRVEQGMNTEAFF. The DNA for the CDR3 is TGCGCCAGCCGAGTGGAACAGGGGATGAACACTGAAGCTTTCTTT.

The V gene is TRBV28, the J gene TRBJ1-4, with D possibly TRBD1 on 6 matching bases. The CDR3 length is 16 residues. V gave up 3 bases and J gave up 7 bases, with 18 bases separating them. The V gene's germline CDR1 is MDHEN and CDR2 SYDVKM. Here the CDR3 DNA reads TGTGCCAGCAGTTTCCTTCCCGGTAGGGGGGGTGAAAAACTGTTTTTT. It specifies CASSFLPGRGGEKLFF.

The chain recombines TRBV7-2 with TRBJ1-1; possibly TRBD1 for D (6 bases). The germline CDR1 and CDR2 sequences are SGHTA and FQGNSA. V shed 0 bases and J shed 1 base, with 9 bases lying between them. There are 15 residues in the CDR3. CDR3 sequence reads: CASSLALGGNTEAFF. CDR3 DNA: TGTGCCAGCAGCTTAGCACTAGGGGGGAACACTGAAGCTTTCTTT.

The chain combines TRBV19 with TRBJ1-5; 12 nucleotides align to TRBD1. V lost 7 bases and J lost 5; bases outside the gene matches: 6. The CDR3 totals 15 residues. CDR1 LNHDA and CDR2 SQIVND come from the germline V gene (reference sequence). CDR3 amino acids: CASNPGTGGYQPQHF. The CDR3 nucleotides read TGTGCCAGTAACCCTGGGACAGGGGGCTATCAGCCCCAGCATTTT. The full variable domain, with the rest looked up from reference TRBV19 and TRBJ1-5, is DGGITQSPKYLFRKEGQNVTLSCEQNLNHDAMYWYRQDPGQGLRLIYYSQIVNDFQKGDIAEGYSVSREKKESFPLTVTSAQKNPTAFYLCASNPGTGGYQPQHFGDGTRLSIL.

This clone has only a few counts. The chain combines TRBV15 with TRBJ2-3, with D possibly TRBD1 on 5 matching bases. The CDR3 length is 15 residues. Germline loops: CDR1 LNHNV, CDR2 YYDKDF (reference sequence). Trimming took 3 bases from V and 1 from J, leaving 11 bases between them. CDR3 nucleotides: TGTGCCACCAGCAGGTGGGGCCAGGGCACAGATACGCAGTATTTT. Protein product: CATSRWGQGTDTQYF.

The chain couples TRBV7-9 to TRBJ1-6; D possibly corresponds to TRBD1 (5 bases). The CDR3 consists of 17 residues. Germline V gives CDR1 SEHNR, CDR2 FQNEAQ (reference sequence). With 4 bases removed from V and 8 bases from J, the gap between germline ends came to 21 bases. DNA of the CDR3: TGTGCCAGCAGCTCCCTCCAGGATGACAGACCCTATTCACCCCTCCACTTT. This translates into CASSSLQDDRPYSPLHF.